The TCR beta chain described here comes from a study of early T cells in non-severe SARS-CoV-2 infection. General study points: A preference for anti-spike CD8 responses marked VDJdb matching, which missed private and CD4 specificities.

This CDR3 spans 13 amino acids. V lost 4 bases and J lost 3, with 10 bases in between. Germline CDR1 reads MDHEN; CDR2 reads SYDVKM. Each CDR3 protein gets one entry after TCRdb re-called the 5' RACE reads with MiXCR. Among tens of thousands of distinct CDR3 sequences listed, 18% were seen once. As concerns this clonotype: Its cognate antigen is unknown.

The TCR comes from an adult who was a healthcare worker with PCR-confirmed SARS-CoV-2 infection or an uninfected control (not recorded which). The chain is built from TRBV28 and TRBJ2-7; D uncertain. Sequencing was performed on whole blood, taken at baseline. CDR3 in DNA: TGTGCCAGCAGTTGGCTGACGGACTACGAGCAGTACTTC. Translating gives CASSWLTDYEQYF. Filled out from reference TRBV28 and TRBJ2-7, the complete variable domain reads DVKVTQSSRYLVKRTGEKVFLECVQDMDHENMFWYRQDPGLGLRLIYFSYDVKMKEKGDIPEGYSVSREKKERFSLILESASTNQTSMYLCASSWLTDYEQYFGPGTRLTVT.